The 2 T cell receptor beta chains presented below share a single source sample, sequenced in a study of metastatic and nonmetastatic thyroid tumors. TCRdb re-called the PCR reads through MiXCR. The data contain fewer than 15,000 clones, 20% to 25% of them singletons. There were no patients who had received any treatment before thyroid surgery. The sequencing sample was made of tumor tissue. The receptors shown here come from a female donor with papillary thyroid cancer or a benign thyroid nodule (not recorded which). Some clones in this sample may be carry-over from other donors' samples.

At least ten counts were recorded for this clone. The chain recombines TRBV20-1 with TRBJ1-5; 7 bases align to TRBD1. Germline lookup yields CDR1 DFQATT and CDR2 SNEGSKA (reference sequence). The J segment lost 6 bases and the V segment lost 4 bases, leaving 12 bases of the junction unmatched. The CDR3 is made up of 15 amino acids. CDR3: CSAKVGNRGGQPQHF. The CDR3 DNA sequence: TGCAGTGCTAAAGTCGGGAACAGGGGCGGTCAGCCCCAGCATTTT.

V gene TRBV6-4 combines with J gene TRBJ2-3, with D hard to call. Germline V gene data show CDR1 as MRHNA and CDR2 as SNTAGT. V was cut by 0 bases and J by 2 bases, with 6 bases left in between. The CDR3 is 14 residues long. CDR3 sequence: CASSDSSTTDTQYF. The CDR3 DNA reads TGTGCCAGCAGTGACTCCTCCACCACAGATACGCAGTATTTT.